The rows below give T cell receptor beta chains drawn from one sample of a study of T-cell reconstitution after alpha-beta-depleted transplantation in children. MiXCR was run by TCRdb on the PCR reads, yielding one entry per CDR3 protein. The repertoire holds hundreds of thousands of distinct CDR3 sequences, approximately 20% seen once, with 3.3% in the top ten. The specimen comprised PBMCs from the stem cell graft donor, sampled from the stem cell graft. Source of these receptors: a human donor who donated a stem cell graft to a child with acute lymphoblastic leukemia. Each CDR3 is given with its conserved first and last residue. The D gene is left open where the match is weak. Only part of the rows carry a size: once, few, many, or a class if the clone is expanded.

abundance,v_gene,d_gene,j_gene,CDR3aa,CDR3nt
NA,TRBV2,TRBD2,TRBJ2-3,CASSEALAGGPPDTQYF,TGTGCCAGCAGTGAAGCCTTAGCGGGAGGGCCCCCAGATACGCAGTATTTT
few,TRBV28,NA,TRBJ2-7,CASSLWQVSYEQYF,TGTGCCAGCAGTTTATGGCAGGTCTCCTACGAGCAGTACTTC
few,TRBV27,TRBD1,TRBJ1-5,CASRRQGVSNQPQHF,TGTGCCAGCCGTCGACAGGGGGTGAGCAATCAGCCCCAGCATTTT
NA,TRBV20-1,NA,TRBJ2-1,CSAFSGARYNEQFF,TGCAGTGCTTTTTCGGGGGCCCGCTACAATGAGCAGTTCTTC
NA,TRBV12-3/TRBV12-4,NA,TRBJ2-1,CASRPPLGNNEQFF,TGTGCCAGCAGACCCCCTCTGGGCAATAATGAGCAGTTCTTC
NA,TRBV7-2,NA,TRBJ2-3,CASSFRKTGATDTQYF,TGTGCCAGCAGCTTTCGAAAAACGGGAGCTACAGATACGCAGTATTTT
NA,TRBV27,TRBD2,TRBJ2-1,CASSSETSEAYNEQFF,TGTGCCAGCAGTTCCGAGACTAGCGAAGCCTACAATGAGCAGTTCTTC
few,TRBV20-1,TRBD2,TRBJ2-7,CSARVGLWASGKHEQYF,TGCAGTGCTAGAGTGGGTTTGTGGGCTAGCGGGAAACACGAGCAGTACTTC
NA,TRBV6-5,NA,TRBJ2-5,CASSYSWERGETQYF,TGTGCCAGCAGTTACTCGTGGGAGAGGGGAGAGACCCAGTACTTC
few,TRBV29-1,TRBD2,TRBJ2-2,CSVGGLAGDGELFF,TGCAGCGTGGGAGGACTAGCGGGTGACGGGGAGCTGTTTTTT
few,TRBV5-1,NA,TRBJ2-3,CASSSGTASADTQYF,TGCGCCAGCAGCTCCGGGACGGCGAGCGCAGATACGCAGTATTTT
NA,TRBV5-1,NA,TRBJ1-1,CASSLSWANTEAFF,TGCGCCAGCAGCTTGAGTTGGGCGAACACTGAAGCTTTCTTT
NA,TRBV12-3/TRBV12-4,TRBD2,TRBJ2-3,CASSHSLAGRTDTQYF,TGTGCCAGCAGTCACTCGTTAGCGGGAAGAACAGATACGCAGTATTTT
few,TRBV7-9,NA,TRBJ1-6,CASSAYREFNSPLHF,TGTGCCAGCAGCGCCTACAGAGAATTCAATTCACCCCTCCACTTT
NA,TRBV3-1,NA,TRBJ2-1,CASSQSAGIYNEQFF,TGTGCCAGCAGCCAAAGCGCAGGGATATACAATGAGCAGTTCTTC
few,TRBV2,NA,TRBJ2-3,CASSEPSRGISDTQYF,TGTGCCAGCAGTGAGCCGAGCAGGGGTATATCAGATACGCAGTATTTT
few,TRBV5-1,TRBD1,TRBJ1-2,CASSWTGGSANYGYTF,TGCGCCAGCAGCTGGACAGGGGGTTCGGCTAACTATGGCTACACCTTC
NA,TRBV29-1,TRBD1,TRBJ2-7,CSGQGVALEQYF,TGCAGCGGACAGGGGGTTGCCCTCGAGCAGTACTTC
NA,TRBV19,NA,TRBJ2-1,CASSIGRDAQFF,TGTGCCAGTAGTATAGGGAGGGACGCCCAGTTCTTC
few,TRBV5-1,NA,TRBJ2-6,CASSLVQISGANVLTF,TGCGCCAGCAGCTTGGTGCAGATCTCTGGGGCCAACGTCCTGACTTTC
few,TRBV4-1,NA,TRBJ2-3,CASSQDPFYGIEDTQYF,TGCGCCAGCAGCCAAGATCCATTCTACGGGATCGAAGATACGCAGTATTTT
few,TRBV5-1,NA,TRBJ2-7,CASSLVSHPYEQYF,TGCGCCAGCAGCTTGGTCAGTCACCCCTACGAGCAGTACTTC
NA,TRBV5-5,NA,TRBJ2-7,CASSFSFIQGSSYEQYF,TGTGCCAGCAGCTTTAGTTTTATCCAGGGGAGCTCCTACGAGCAGTACTTC
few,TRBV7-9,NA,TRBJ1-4,CASSLGYANEKLFF,TGTGCCAGCAGCTTGGGTTACGCAAACGAAAAACTGTTTTTT